This T cell receptor beta chain was obtained from a study of vaccination and CD4 T cells after COVID-19. Treatment denoted: roughly 10-day PBMC culture with coronavirus spike peptide pools or control peptides (ViraFEST assay). Cultured CD4+ T cells had their DNA profiled by the Oncomine TCR Beta short-read assay. TCRdb re-called the PCR reads through MiXCR, storing one row per CDR3 protein. The sample lists around 20,000 distinct CDR3 sequences; more than 30% were seen once. Turning to this clonotype: Its target is unknown.

Trimming cost V 10 bases and J 0 bases, with 12 bases left between them. The CDR3 length is 13 residues. Germline V gene sequence: CDR1 SNHLY, CDR2 FYNNEI. The chain has TRBV2 and TRBJ1-1; possible D gene TRBD1, 6 bases. Sequenced material: CD4+ T cells from blood, cultured in vitro, taken before SARS-CoV-2 vaccination. The TCR was taken from a human donor who received a COVID-19 vaccine. CDR3 amino acids: CATFRDMNTEAFF. DNA of the CDR3: TGTGCCACCTTTAGGGACATGAACACTGAAGCTTTCTTT.